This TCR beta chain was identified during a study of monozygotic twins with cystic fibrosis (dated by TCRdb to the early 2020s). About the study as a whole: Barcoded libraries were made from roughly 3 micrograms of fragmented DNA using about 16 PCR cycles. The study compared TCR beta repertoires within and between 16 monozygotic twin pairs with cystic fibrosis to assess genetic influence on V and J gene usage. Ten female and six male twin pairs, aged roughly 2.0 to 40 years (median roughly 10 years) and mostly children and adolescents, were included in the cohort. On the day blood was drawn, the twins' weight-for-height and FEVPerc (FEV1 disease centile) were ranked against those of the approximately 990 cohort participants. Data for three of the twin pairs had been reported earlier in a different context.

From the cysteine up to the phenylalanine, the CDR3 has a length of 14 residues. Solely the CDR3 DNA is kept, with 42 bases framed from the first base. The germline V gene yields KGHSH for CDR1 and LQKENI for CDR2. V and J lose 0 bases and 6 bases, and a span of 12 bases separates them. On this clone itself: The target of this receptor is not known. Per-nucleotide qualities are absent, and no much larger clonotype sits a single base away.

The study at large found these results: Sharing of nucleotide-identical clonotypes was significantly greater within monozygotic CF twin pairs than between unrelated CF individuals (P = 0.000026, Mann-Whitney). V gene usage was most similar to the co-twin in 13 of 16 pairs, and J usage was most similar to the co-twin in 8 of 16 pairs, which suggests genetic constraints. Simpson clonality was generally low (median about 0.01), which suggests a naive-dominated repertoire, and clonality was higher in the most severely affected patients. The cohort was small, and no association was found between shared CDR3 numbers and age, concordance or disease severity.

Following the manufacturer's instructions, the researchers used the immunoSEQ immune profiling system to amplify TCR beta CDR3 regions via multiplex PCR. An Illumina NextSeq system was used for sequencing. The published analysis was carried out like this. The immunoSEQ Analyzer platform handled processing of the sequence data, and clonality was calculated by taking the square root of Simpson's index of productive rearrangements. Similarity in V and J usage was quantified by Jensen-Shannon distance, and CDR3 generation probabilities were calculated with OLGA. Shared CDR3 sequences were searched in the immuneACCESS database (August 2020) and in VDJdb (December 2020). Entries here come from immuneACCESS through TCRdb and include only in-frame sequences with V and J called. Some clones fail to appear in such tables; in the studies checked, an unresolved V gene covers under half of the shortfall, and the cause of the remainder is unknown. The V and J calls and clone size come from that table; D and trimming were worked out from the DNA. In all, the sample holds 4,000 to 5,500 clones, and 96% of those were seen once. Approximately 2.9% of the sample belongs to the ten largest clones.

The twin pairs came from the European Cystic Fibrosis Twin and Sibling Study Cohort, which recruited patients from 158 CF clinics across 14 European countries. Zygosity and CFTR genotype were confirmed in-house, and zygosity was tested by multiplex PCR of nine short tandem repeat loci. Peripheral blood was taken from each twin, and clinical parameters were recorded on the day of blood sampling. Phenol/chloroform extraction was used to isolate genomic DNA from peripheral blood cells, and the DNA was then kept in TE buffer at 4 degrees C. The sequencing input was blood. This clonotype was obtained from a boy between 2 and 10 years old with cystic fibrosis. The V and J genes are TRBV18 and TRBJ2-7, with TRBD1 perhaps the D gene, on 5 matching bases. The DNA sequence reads TGTGCCAGCTCACCACCGCAGGGAAGCTCCGAGCAGTACTTC. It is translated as CASSPPQGSSEQYF.